These T cell receptor beta chains were read from a single sample in a study of immune evolution from preneoplasia to lung adenocarcinoma. Sequencing used immunoSEQ multiplex PCR; TCRdb keeps in-frame clones, though not all of them. The table includes about 41,000 clones, approximately 79% detected once. Input material: FFPE invasive lung adenocarcinoma tissue. The source is a person in their 60s with lung adenocarcinoma. CDR3s include the opening cysteine and the closing phenylalanine or tryptophan. The D gene is left open where the match is weak. Clone size is stated in some rows and not others, as once, few, many or a class when expanded.

clone_size: medium-sized; v_call: TRBV11-2; j_call: TRBJ2-3; d_call: -; cdr3_aa: CASSLLTAGGTDTQYF; cdr3_nt: TGTGCCAGCAGCCTACTCACGGCAGGGGGCACAGATACGCAGTATTTT
clone_size: -; v_call: TRBV15; j_call: TRBJ2-7; d_call: TRBD1; cdr3_aa: CATSRADRSSYEQYF; cdr3_nt: TGTGCCACCAGCAGAGCGGACAGGAGCTCCTACGAGCAGTACTTC
clone_size: -; v_call: TRBV6-1; j_call: TRBJ2-2; d_call: TRBD2; cdr3_aa: CASSERGLAGANTGELFF; cdr3_nt: TGTGCCAGCAGTGAAAGGGGACTAGCGGGAGCGAACACCGGGGAGCTGTTTTTT
clone_size: -; v_call: TRBV9; j_call: TRBJ1-5; d_call: -; cdr3_aa: CASSAGQPQHF; cdr3_nt: TGTGCCAGCAGCGCAGGACAGCCCCAGCATTTT
clone_size: -; v_call: TRBV28; j_call: TRBJ1-5; d_call: -; cdr3_aa: CASSSAGVSNQPQHF; cdr3_nt: TGTGCCAGCAGCTCTGCGGGAGTAAGCAATCAGCCCCAGCATTTT
clone_size: -; v_call: TRBV6-5; j_call: TRBJ2-3; d_call: TRBD2; cdr3_aa: CASRTLAGDTQYF; cdr3_nt: TGTGCCAGCAGAACCCTAGCGGGCGATACGCAGTATTTT
clone_size: few; v_call: TRBV5-1; j_call: TRBJ1-1; d_call: TRBD1; cdr3_aa: CASSLGGTVREAFF; cdr3_nt: TGCGCCAGCAGCTTGGGGGGGACAGTCCGTGAAGCTTTCTTT
clone_size: -; v_call: TRBV2; j_call: TRBJ1-2; d_call: -; cdr3_aa: CASRRDGNYGYTF; cdr3_nt: TGTGCCAGCAGGAGGGACGGGAACTATGGCTACACTTTC
clone_size: -; v_call: TRBV29-1; j_call: TRBJ2-5; d_call: -; cdr3_aa: CSVLPRGGYVQETQYF; cdr3_nt: TGCAGCGTCTTGCCCCGTGGGGGGTACGTCCAAGAGACCCAGTACTTC
clone_size: -; v_call: TRBV28; j_call: TRBJ1-1; d_call: -; cdr3_aa: CASSLLGGTEAFF; cdr3_nt: TGTGCCAGCAGTTTACTAGGTGGCACTGAAGCTTTCTTT
clone_size: -; v_call: TRBV11-2; j_call: TRBJ1-2; d_call: TRBD1; cdr3_aa: CASSALDRIGANYGYTF; cdr3_nt: TGTGCCAGCAGCGCCCTGGACAGGATTGGAGCTAACTATGGCTACACCTTC
clone_size: -; v_call: TRBV6-5; j_call: TRBJ2-7; d_call: -; cdr3_aa: CASSYLHEGNYEQYF; cdr3_nt: TGTGCCAGCAGTTACCTCCACGAGGGAAACTACGAGCAGTACTTC
clone_size: -; v_call: TRBV4-1; j_call: TRBJ2-3; d_call: -; cdr3_aa: CASSQDRGREQYF; cdr3_nt: TGCGCCAGCAGCCAAGATAGAGGTAGGGAGCAGTATTTT
clone_size: few; v_call: TRBV18; j_call: TRBJ2-7; d_call: -; cdr3_aa: CASSPQYEQYF; cdr3_nt: TGTGCCAGCTCACCACAGTACGAGCAGTACTTC
clone_size: -; v_call: TRBV6-1; j_call: TRBJ1-2; d_call: -; cdr3_aa: CASSENPGGSYGYTF; cdr3_nt: TGTGCCAGCAGTGAAAATCCGGGGGGGAGTTATGGCTACACCTTC
clone_size: -; v_call: TRBV2; j_call: TRBJ2-7; d_call: -; cdr3_aa: CASSDPRDEQYF; cdr3_nt: TGTGCCAGCAGTGATCCTAGGGACGAGCAGTACTTC
clone_size: -; v_call: TRBV30; j_call: TRBJ2-7; d_call: -; cdr3_aa: CAWRREDRAYEQYF; cdr3_nt: TGTGCCTGGAGACGGGAGGACAGAGCCTACGAGCAGTACTTC
clone_size: -; v_call: TRBV7-7; j_call: TRBJ2-1; d_call: -; cdr3_aa: CASSLTSIGGNEQFF; cdr3_nt: TGTGCCAGCAGCTTAACCAGTATCGGCGGGAATGAGCAGTTCTTC
clone_size: -; v_call: TRBV4-1; j_call: TRBJ1-5; d_call: -; cdr3_aa: CASSQLTGFQPQHF; cdr3_nt: TGCGCCAGCAGCCAACTCACAGGGTTTCAGCCCCAGCATTTT
clone_size: -; v_call: TRBV5-6; j_call: TRBJ2-1; d_call: -; cdr3_aa: CASETNPMIRDEQFF; cdr3_nt: TGTGCCAGCGAAACAAACCCAATGATACGCGATGAGCAGTTCTTC
clone_size: -; v_call: TRBV30; j_call: TRBJ2-2; d_call: -; cdr3_aa: CAWTENTGELFF; cdr3_nt: TGTGCCTGGACAGAGAACACCGGGGAGCTGTTTTTT
clone_size: -; v_call: TRBV2; j_call: TRBJ1-4; d_call: -; cdr3_aa: CASSGRAGNEKLFF; cdr3_nt: TGTGCCAGCAGTGGGCGCGCGGGTAATGAAAAACTGTTTTTT
clone_size: once; v_call: TRBV28; j_call: TRBJ1-5; d_call: -; cdr3_aa: CASDGQNNQPQHF; cdr3_nt: TGTGCCAGCGATGGACAAAACAATCAGCCCCAGCATTTT
clone_size: once; v_call: TRBV18; j_call: TRBJ2-1; d_call: TRBD2; cdr3_aa: CASSPPSGLAGRNEQFF; cdr3_nt: TGTGCCAGCTCACCACCGTCAGGACTAGCGGGACGAAATGAGCAGTTCTTC
clone_size: -; v_call: TRBV7-2; j_call: TRBJ2-3; d_call: -; cdr3_aa: CASSLAGAGTDTQYF; cdr3_nt: TGTGCCAGCAGCTTAGCGGGAGCAGGGACAGATACGCAGTATTTT
clone_size: -; v_call: TRBV19; j_call: TRBJ2-5; d_call: -; cdr3_aa: CASSIDHGAGGQETQYF; cdr3_nt: TGTGCCAGTAGTATAGATCACGGCGCCGGGGGCCAAGAGACCCAGTACTTC
clone_size: few; v_call: TRBV11-2; j_call: TRBJ1-2; d_call: TRBD1; cdr3_aa: CASSPGQGYGYTF; cdr3_nt: TGTGCCAGCAGCCCAGGACAGGGCTATGGCTACACCTTC
clone_size: -; v_call: TRBV7-8; j_call: TRBJ2-7; d_call: -; cdr3_aa: CASSPIRGGEQYF; cdr3_nt: TGTGCCAGCAGCCCCATTCGGGGAGGAGAGCAGTACTTC
clone_size: -; v_call: TRBV11-1; j_call: TRBJ2-5; d_call: TRBD1; cdr3_aa: CASSPGQGQETQYF; cdr3_nt: TGTGCCAGCAGCCCCGGACAGGGCCAAGAGACCCAGTACTTC
clone_size: -; v_call: TRBV7-8; j_call: TRBJ1-3; d_call: -; cdr3_aa: CASSNQGGRAGNTIYF; cdr3_nt: TGTGCCAGCAGCAACCAGGGTGGCAGGGCTGGAAACACCATATATTTT
clone_size: -; v_call: TRBV25-1; j_call: TRBJ2-5; d_call: -; cdr3_aa: CASSEAQETQYF; cdr3_nt: TGTGCCAGCAGTGAAGCACAAGAGACCCAGTACTTC
clone_size: few; v_call: TRBV6-4; j_call: TRBJ2-1; d_call: -; cdr3_aa: CASSDSRAEYNEQFF; cdr3_nt: TGTGCCAGCAGTGATAGCAGGGCCGAGTACAATGAGCAGTTCTTC
clone_size: -; v_call: TRBV2; j_call: TRBJ2-3; d_call: TRBD1; cdr3_aa: CASKPGTGGDTQYF; cdr3_nt: TGTGCCAGCAAGCCCGGGACAGGGGGAGATACGCAGTATTTT
clone_size: -; v_call: TRBV7-3; j_call: TRBJ2-7; d_call: TRBD1; cdr3_aa: CASSDDRVPPDEQYF; cdr3_nt: TGTGCCAGCAGCGACGACAGGGTACCCCCCGACGAGCAGTACTTC
clone_size: -; v_call: TRBV6-5; j_call: TRBJ1-5; d_call: TRBD1; cdr3_aa: CASSTGGPNQPQHF; cdr3_nt: TGTGCCAGCAGTACAGGGGGACCCAATCAGCCCCAGCATTTT
clone_size: once; v_call: TRBV4-2; j_call: TRBJ2-2; d_call: -; cdr3_aa: CASSQSDSDTGELFF; cdr3_nt: TGTGCCAGCAGCCAATCGGACTCGGACACCGGGGAGCTGTTTTTT
clone_size: -; v_call: TRBV29-1; j_call: TRBJ2-7; d_call: -; cdr3_aa: CSGRDGPQGEQYF; cdr3_nt: TGCAGCGGCCGGGACGGACCCCAAGGGGAGCAGTACTTC
clone_size: -; v_call: TRBV5-1; j_call: TRBJ2-2; d_call: TRBD1; cdr3_aa: CASSLTGGGIGELFF; cdr3_nt: TGCGCCAGCAGCCTTACAGGGGGCGGAATCGGGGAGCTGTTTTTT
clone_size: once; v_call: TRBV5-4; j_call: TRBJ2-1; d_call: TRBD1; cdr3_aa: CASSLGQGVYNEQFF; cdr3_nt: TGTGCCAGCAGCTTGGGACAGGGAGTCTACAATGAGCAGTTCTTC
clone_size: -; v_call: TRBV2; j_call: TRBJ2-4; d_call: TRBD1; cdr3_aa: CASAKPGQGQYF; cdr3_nt: TGTGCCAGCGCTAAACCGGGACAGGGGCAGTACTTC
clone_size: -; v_call: TRBV7-3; j_call: TRBJ2-5; d_call: -; cdr3_aa: CASSLSRAETQYF; cdr3_nt: TGTGCCAGCAGCTTAAGCAGGGCTGAGACCCAGTACTTC
clone_size: -; v_call: TRBV19; j_call: TRBJ2-7; d_call: -; cdr3_aa: CASSRHGDYYEQYF; cdr3_nt: TGTGCCAGTAGTCGCCACGGGGATTACTACGAGCAGTACTTC
clone_size: -; v_call: TRBV6-5; j_call: TRBJ2-3; d_call: TRBD2; cdr3_aa: CASSRTSGSRDTQYF; cdr3_nt: TGTGCCAGCAGTCGGACTAGCGGGAGTCGGGATACGCAGTATTTT
clone_size: -; v_call: TRBV28; j_call: TRBJ1-1; d_call: -; cdr3_aa: CASSFVDAEAFF; cdr3_nt: TGTGCCAGCAGTTTTGTTGACGCTGAAGCTTTCTTT
clone_size: -; v_call: TRBV7-3; j_call: TRBJ2-5; d_call: -; cdr3_aa: CASSLIGGVWETQYF; cdr3_nt: TGTGCCAGCAGCTTAATAGGTGGAGTGTGGGAGACCCAGTACTTC
clone_size: -; v_call: TRBV2; j_call: TRBJ1-5; d_call: -; cdr3_aa: CASSQGNQPQHF; cdr3_nt: TGTGCCAGCTCACAGGGCAATCAGCCCCAGCATTTT
clone_size: -; v_call: TRBV6-1; j_call: TRBJ1-2; d_call: -; cdr3_aa: CASSEHDGGGYTF; cdr3_nt: TGTGCCAGCAGTGAACACGACGGGGGAGGCTACACCTTC
clone_size: -; v_call: TRBV11-2; j_call: TRBJ2-5; d_call: -; cdr3_aa: CASSSGQETQYF; cdr3_nt: TGTGCCAGCAGCTCGGGCCAAGAGACCCAGTACTTC
clone_size: -; v_call: TRBV15; j_call: TRBJ2-3; d_call: -; cdr3_aa: CATSRTNTDTQYF; cdr3_nt: TGTGCCACCAGCAGAACTAACACAGATACGCAGTATTTT
clone_size: -; v_call: TRBV5-4; j_call: TRBJ2-1; d_call: TRBD2; cdr3_aa: CASSPGLAGGRTNEQFF; cdr3_nt: TGTGCCAGCAGTCCGGGACTAGCGGGAGGGAGGACCAATGAGCAGTTCTTC
clone_size: -; v_call: TRBV6-1; j_call: TRBJ2-2; d_call: -; cdr3_aa: CASTPRMGTGELFF; cdr3_nt: TGTGCCAGCACCCCCAGGATGGGAACCGGGGAGCTGTTTTTT
clone_size: -; v_call: TRBV6-1; j_call: TRBJ2-3; d_call: -; cdr3_aa: CASSDRQRLTDTQYF; cdr3_nt: TGTGCCAGCAGTGATCGGCAGCGGCTCACAGATACGCAGTATTTT
clone_size: -; v_call: TRBV29-1; j_call: TRBJ2-3; d_call: -; cdr3_aa: CSWGRALGTDTQYF; cdr3_nt: TGCAGCTGGGGGCGGGCCCTTGGCACAGATACGCAGTATTTT
clone_size: -; v_call: TRBV7-9; j_call: TRBJ1-1; d_call: TRBD1; cdr3_aa: CASSFRAGGEAFF; cdr3_nt: TGTGCCAGCAGCTTCCGGGCAGGGGGCGAAGCTTTCTTT